The sequence of this TCR beta chain was determined in a study of cytomegalovirus exposure and HLA in healthy donors. Data came from immunoSEQ multiplex PCR; TCRdb stores just in-frame clones and leaves some out. The data show some 150,000 clones, around 84% seen once. Comment on this clone: Its antigen is not known.

Points from the study as a whole: First-cohort TCR clusters tended to co-occur in the 90 to 150 validation repertoires, a later analysis found.

Germline CDR1 is SGHNT and CDR2 is YYREEE (reference sequence). Trimming took 4 bases from V and 5 from J, leaving 16 bases between them. The CDR3 length is 14 residues. Sequencing used PBMCs. This sequence was found in a human donor in good health. The V call is TRBV5-4, the J call TRBJ2-7, with D unclear. The DNA of the CDR3 is TGTGCCAGCAGCCCTATTAACGAGGATGACGAGCAGTACTTC. Translated: CASSPINEDDEQYF.